This T cell receptor (beta chain) came from a study of CD8+ T cells in alopecia areata. Treatment reported: oral pan-JAK inhibitor, 5-10 mg twice daily. From germline, CDR1 is SQVTM and CDR2 ANQGSEA. V was cut by 6 bases and J by 1 base, with 17 bases left in between. The CDR3 has 15 residues. This clone came up a few times. Extraction and reverse transcription of RNA yielded cDNA as the sequencing template. Assay: immunoSEQ multiplex PCR; the TCRdb copy retains only in-frame clones and omits some. The table has fewer than 250,000 clones, more than 55% seen once; the top ten hold roughly 0.71%. The TCR originated in a human donor with alopecia areata. The J gene is TRBJ2-3, the V gene TRBV29-1; D is possibly TRBD2 (5 bases). The source was CD4+ T cells sorted from blood, collected at week 4, from a patient treated with tofacitinib. For the CDR3, the DNA is TGCAGCGTGCCCGGACGGACCGGGGGCACAGATACGCAGTATTTT. Translated: CSVPGRTGGTDTQYF.